Below are 17 T cell receptor beta chains sequenced from a single sample in a study of post-analysis software for immune sequencing data. Study-wide points: When patients were compared with controls, about five TRBV segments were more frequent, TRBV5-6, TRBV5-1 and TRBV20-1 among them.

The TCR beta cDNA libraries contained unique molecular identifiers. TCRdb re-derived calls from the PCR reads in MiXCR, one entry per CDR3 protein. Of hundreds of thousands of distinct CDR3 sequences listed, roughly three fifths are singletons. These TCRs are of unknown antigen specificity. Input material: blood. The receptors originated from a girl aged 2 to 10 with multiple sclerosis.

The gene calls are TRBV5-5 and TRBJ2-3, with TRBD1 as a possible D gene (7 bases). Trimming shortened V by 4 bases and J by 0 bases, and 15 bases separated the two germline ends. The germline CDR1 and CDR2 sequences are SGHKS and YYEKEE (reference sequence). This CDR3 has 16 amino acids. The CDR3 nucleotides read TGTGCCAGCAGCACCAACAGGGGAGGTAGCACAGATACGCAGTATTTT. As protein: CASSTNRGGSTDTQYF.

This rearrangement joins TRBV11-2 to TRBJ1-2; 10 bases map to TRBD1. The junction had 8 bases not matched to a gene; V was cut back by 5 bases and J by 8 bases. Germline V gives CDR1 SGHAT, CDR2 FQNNGV. The CDR3 consists of 14 residues. The CDR3 reads CASSAGTGEGGYTF. CDR3 nucleotides: TGTGCCAGCAGCGCCGGGACAGGGGAAGGAGGCTACACCTTC. Filled out from reference TRBV11-2 and TRBJ1-2, the complete variable domain reads EAGVAQSPRYKIIEKRQSVAFWCNPISGHATLYWYQQILGQGPKLLIQFQNNGVVDDSQLPKDRFSAERLKGVDSTLKIQPAKLEDSAVYLCASSAGTGEGGYTFGSGTRLTVV.

The chain employs TRBV15 and TRBJ2-3, with TRBD2 as a possible D gene (6 bases). The CDR3 spans 15 residues. Trimming stripped 0 bases from V and 4 bases from J, with 11 bases between. Germline V gene data show CDR1 as LNHNV and CDR2 as YYDKDF (reference sequence). CDR3 nucleotides: TGTGCCACCAGCAGAGAATCCGGGAGTGCAGATACGCAGTATTTT. Protein: CATSRESGSADTQYF.

In regard to this clonotype: Compared with germline, one end of the junction differs, possibly owing to a read error. V is TRBV6-5 and J is TRBJ2-7, with TRBD2 matching 11 bases. There are 16 residues in the CDR3. CDR1 and CDR2 (germline): MNHEY, SVGAGI. CDR3 protein: CASSHSGTSGSYEQYF. The CDR3 DNA reads TGTGCCAGCAGTCACTCCGGGACTAGCGGTTCCTACGAGCAGTACTTC.

This sequence joins TRBV10-3 and TRBJ1-2, with D perhaps TRBD1 (6 bases). Germline values: CDR1 ENHRY, CDR2 SYGVKD. V lost 0 bases and J 10 bases, leaving 9 bases between the germline ends. CDR3 length: 12 residues. In DNA form, the CDR3 reads TGTGCCATCAGTGAGTCGGGACACGACTACACCTTC. This sequence encodes CAISESGHDYTF.

This sequence joins TRBV20-1 and TRBJ2-7; 12 bases map to TRBD2. The junction had 12 bases not matched to a gene; V was cut back by 6 bases and J by 0 bases. The CDR3 sequence is 17 residues long. The germline gives CDR1 DFQATT, CDR2 SNEGSKA (reference sequence). Here the CDR3 reads CSATTSGRSRSSYEQYF. In DNA, the CDR3 is TGCAGTGCCACCACTAGCGGGAGGTCAAGGAGCTCCTACGAGCAGTACTTC.

The rearrangement uses TRBV5-1 and TRBJ2-3; TRBD2 matches 9 bases. Germline CDR1 SGHRS, CDR2 YFSETQ. V dropped 2 bases and J dropped 4; count of bases not matched to a gene: 2. This CDR3 region has 14 residues. The CDR3 spells CASSFSGSADTQYF. Here the CDR3 DNA reads TGCGCCAGCAGCTTTAGCGGGAGTGCAGATACGCAGTATTTT.

The chain carries TRBV6-5 and TRBJ2-6; D call uncertain. Germline assignment: CDR1 MNHEY and CDR2 SVGAGI. V dropped 2 bases and J dropped 0 bases, with 8 bases sitting between them. The CDR3 consists of 16 residues. The CDR3 spells CASSYPTASGANVLTF. The DNA of the CDR3 is TGTGCCAGCAGTTACCCTACAGCCTCTGGGGCCAACGTCCTGACTTTC.

The genes are TRBV30 and TRBJ2-4; D is possibly TRBD1 or TRBD2 (6 bases each). With 5 bases removed from V and 0 bases from J, the gap between germline ends came to 11 bases. Germline assignment: CDR1 GTSNPN and CDR2 SVGIG (reference sequence). CDR3 length equals 14 residues. This CDR3 reads CAWGGGKAKNIQYF. The CDR3 DNA is TGTGCCTGGGGAGGGGGGAAAGCCAAAAACATTCAGTACTTC.

The J gene is TRBJ2-7, the V gene TRBV20-1, with 10 bases lining up with TRBD2. The CDR3 extends over 16 amino acids. Germline V gene sequence: CDR1 DFQATT, CDR2 SNEGSKA (reference sequence). After removal of 1 base from V and 5 bases from J, the junction contained 11 bases not matched to a gene. The CDR3 region has the DNA TGCAGTGCTAGAGCAAGTTGGGGTCTAGCGGGAGACGAGCAGTACTTC. Translating it yields CSARASWGLAGDEQYF.

The chain uses TRBV9 and TRBJ2-7; perhaps TRBD1 as D (5 bases). The length of the CDR3 is 14 residues. Trimming removed 3 bases from V and 3 bases from J, with 13 bases in between. The V gene's germline CDR1 is SGDLS and CDR2 YYNGEE. Written as DNA, the CDR3 is TGTGCCAGCAGCGCGACAGATGGAAACTACGAGCAGTACTTC. Encoded protein: CASSATDGNYEQYF.

The rearrangement joins TRBV20-1 to TRBJ2-5; the D is unclear. Germline values: CDR1 DFQATT, CDR2 SNEGSKA (reference sequence). V was cut by 6 bases and J by 4 bases, with 18 bases left in between. This CDR3 is built from 14 residues. In DNA form, the CDR3 reads TGCAGTGCGACCCCGGACGGCGTTCGAGAGACCCAGTACTTC. Its translation: CSATPDGVRETQYF.

The sample holds a few counts of this clonotype. The chain recombines TRBV20-1 with TRBJ1-1; D remains unclear. The CDR3 totals 15 residues. Trimming took 8 bases from V and 3 from J, leaving 22 bases between them. The germline V gene has CDR1 DFQATT and CDR2 SNEGSKA (reference sequence). CDR3 in DNA: TGCAGTCCAACTAAAGAGTTCTGGATCGACACTGAAGCTTTCTTT. This sequence encodes CSPTKEFWIDTEAFF.

A few counts support this clonotype. The chain carries TRBV6-5 and TRBJ2-1, with TRBD1 as a possible D gene (5 bases). Looked up from germline, CDR1 is MNHEY and CDR2 is SVGAGI. The CDR3 is 11 residues long. Trimming stripped 4 bases from V and 11 bases from J, with 9 bases between. The chain's CDR3 is CASSSAGKQFF. CDR3 sequence (DNA): TGTGCCAGCAGTTCGGCAGGGAAGCAGTTCTTC.

The chain couples TRBV6-5 to TRBJ1-2, with a possible D match to TRBD1 (5 bases). Trimming took 2 bases from V and 0 from J, leaving 10 bases between them. This CDR3 spans 15 amino acids. CDR1 MNHEY and CDR2 SVGAGI come from the germline V gene. CDR3 sequence: CASSYRRGSNYGYTF. CDR3 coding DNA: TGTGCCAGCAGTTACCGTAGGGGTTCTAACTATGGCTACACCTTC.

This sequence joins TRBV7-6 and TRBJ2-1; D possibly corresponds to TRBD2 (5 bases). Trimming shortened V by 7 bases and J by 9 bases, and 10 bases separated the two germline ends. CDR1 and CDR2 (germline): SGHVS, FNYEAQ. The CDR3 extends over 11 amino acids. The CDR3 region is CASILAGEQFF. CDR3 nucleotide sequence: TGTGCCAGCATCTTGGCGGGTGAGCAGTTCTTC.

The chain recombines TRBV6-5 with TRBJ1-1; 9 bases map to TRBD1. Germline CDR1 MNHEY, CDR2 SVGAGI. The CDR3 is 15 residues long. V trimming: 7 bases; J trimming: 5 bases; junction bases outside the gene matches: 11. CDR3 nucleotides: TGTGCCAGCATCGGGTCGGACAGGGGAGGAACTGAAGCTTTCTTT. Translated, it gives CASIGSDRGGTEAFF.